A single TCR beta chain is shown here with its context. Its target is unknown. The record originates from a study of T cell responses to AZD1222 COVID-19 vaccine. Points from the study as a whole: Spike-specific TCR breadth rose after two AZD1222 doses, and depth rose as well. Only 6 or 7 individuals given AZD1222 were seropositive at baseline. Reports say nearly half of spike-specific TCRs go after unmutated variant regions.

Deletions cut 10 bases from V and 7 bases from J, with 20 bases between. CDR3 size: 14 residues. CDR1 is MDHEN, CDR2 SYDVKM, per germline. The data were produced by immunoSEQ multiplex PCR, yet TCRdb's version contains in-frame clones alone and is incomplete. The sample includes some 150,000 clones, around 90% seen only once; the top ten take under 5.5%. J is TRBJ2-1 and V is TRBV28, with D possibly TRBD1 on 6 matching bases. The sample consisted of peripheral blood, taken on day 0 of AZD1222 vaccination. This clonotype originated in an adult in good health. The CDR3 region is CATQTPQGINEQFF. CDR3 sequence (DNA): TGTGCCACCCAAACCCCGCAGGGGATTAATGAGCAGTTCTTC.